Reported below is one T cell receptor beta chain. Participants' reported clinical history set cohort assignment. Recovered status applied to Cohort 3 donors who had two consecutive negative PCRs. It also applied to those with clearance or with symptom resolution. This specimen comes from a study of blood T cell repertoires in COVID-19. Study-wide context: Sites in the United States, Italy and Spain provided acute and convalescent COVID-19 samples.

The germline V gene has CDR1 SEHNR and CDR2 FQNEAQ (reference sequence). Trimming shortened V by 3 bases and J by 4 bases, and 7 bases separated the two germline ends. The length of the CDR3 is 12 residues. The method was immunoSEQ multiplex PCR; TCRdb's version includes in-frame clones alone and lacks a portion of them. The sample contains some 500,000 clones, around 87% of which appear only once. Sequencing used PBMCs or T cells enriched from blood (not recorded which). The clonotype was recovered from a woman aged 40 to 50 who had recovered from COVID-19. This chain connects TRBV7-9 to TRBJ2-7, with D possibly matching TRBD1 (5 bases). CDR3 residues: CASSFQGYEQYF. DNA for the CDR3: TGTGCCAGCAGCTTTCAGGGTTACGAGCAGTACTTC.